The 4 T cell receptor beta chains presented below share a single source sample, sequenced in a study of cytomegalovirus exposure and HLA in healthy donors. Both 60 Vbeta primers and 13 Jbeta primers went into the PCR. The table came from immunoSEQ multiplex PCR; TCRdb's copy has only in-frame clones and leaves some out. The table shows 150,000 to 250,000 clones, with about 79% occurring only once. The material sequenced was PBMCs. Receptors were obtained from a boy between 2 and 10 years old in good health and CMV-seronegative.

The chain uses TRBV19 and TRBJ1-2; tentatively, D is TRBD1 (6 bases). Trimming pared 9 bases from V and 6 bases from J, leaving 14 bases between. The germline gives CDR1 LNHDA, CDR2 SQIVND (reference sequence). This CDR3 has 12 residues. CDR3 protein: CASRGQQNGYTF. CDR3 nucleotides: TGTGCCAGCCGGGGACAACAAAATGGCTACACCTTC.

This clone showed up just a few times. The rearrangement joins TRBV29-1 to TRBJ2-5, with 10 bases that match TRBD2. CDR1 and CDR2 (germline): SQVTM, ANQGSEA. V lost 7 bases to trimming and J lost 3 bases; unmatched junction nucleotides: 20. The CDR3 runs 18 residues. As DNA, the CDR3 is TGCAGCGCGACAGCGCCCCTACTAGCGGGGCGGACAAAAGAGACCCAGTACTTC. Its translation: CSATAPLLAGRTKETQYF.

The rearrangement links TRBV6-6 to TRBJ1-6; D uncertain. Trimming stripped 8 bases from V and 5 bases from J, with 16 bases between. The CDR3 is made up of 15 amino acids. The germline V gene encodes CDR1 MNHNY and CDR2 SVGAGI (reference sequence). CDR3 protein: CASGLAGANNSPLHF. The CDR3 region has the DNA TGTGCCAGCGGGCTCGCCGGCGCGAATAATTCACCCCTCCACTTT.

This sequence joins TRBV4-3 and TRBJ2-3; a weak D match, TRBD2 (7 bases). V was pared by 4 bases and J by 2 bases, with 16 bases between. The CDR3 loop spans 16 amino acids. Germline assignment: CDR1 LGHNA and CDR2 YSLEER. CDR3 region: CASSRRGGAVTDTQYF. The CDR3 nucleotides are TGCGCCAGCAGCCGTCGTGGGGGGGCGGTCACAGATACGCAGTATTTT.